Below are 17 T cell receptor beta chains sequenced from a single sample in a study of identical twins. TCRdb analysed the 5' RACE reads with MiXCR anew, one entry per CDR3 protein. The table records a few hundred thousand distinct CDR3 sequences, 13% to 15% of them present only once. This same sample was also taken into another study, of yellow fever vaccine responses in identical twins.

Sequenced: CD4+ T cells sorted from blood. The receptor set was obtained from a young woman in good health.

The CDR3 DNA reads as TGTGCCACCAGCAGCGGGTACAATGAGCAGTTCTTC. Translation gives CATSSGYNEQFF. This rearrangement joins TRBV15 to TRBJ2-1; no clear D gene. Deletions cut 3 bases from V and 4 bases from J, with 4 bases between. Germline V gene data show CDR1 as LNHNV and CDR2 as YYDKDF (reference sequence). The CDR3 contains 12 residues.

This clonotype was counted at least ten times. The rearrangement links TRBV7-9 to TRBJ1-1; tentative D call: TRBD1 (5 bases). The V end was cut by 0 bases, the J end by 1 base, with 12 bases between. From germline, CDR1 is SEHNR and CDR2 FQNEAQ (reference sequence). This CDR3 has 16 residues. The CDR3 here is CASSLAMGPANTEAFF. The CDR3 DNA sequence: TGTGCCAGCAGCTTAGCTATGGGACCGGCGAACACTGAAGCTTTCTTT.

The chain couples TRBV3-1 to TRBJ2-4, with TRBD1 matching over 10 bases. The germline V gene has CDR1 LGHDT and CDR2 YNNKEL (reference sequence). There are 19 residues in the CDR3. Unmatched junction bases numbered 8, after V lost 0 bases and J lost 0 bases. The CDR3 DNA sequence: TGTGCCAGCAGCCAAGATTGGGGACAGGGGCAACTAGCCAAAAACATTCAGTACTTC. It translates to CASSQDWGQGQLAKNIQYF.

The chain joins TRBV28 to TRBJ2-3, with TRBD2 matching 13 bases. The CDR3 spans 17 residues. CDR1 and CDR2 (germline): MDHEN, SYDVKM. V dropped 4 bases and J dropped 2; count of bases not matched to a gene: 6. CDR3 sequence reads: CASSSGTSGKYTDTQYF. In DNA form, the CDR3 reads TGTGCCAGCAGTTCTGGGACTAGCGGGAAATACACAGATACGCAGTATTTT. Supplemented by reference TRBV28 and TRBJ2-3, the full variable domain reads DVKVTQSSRYLVKRTGEKVFLECVQDMDHENMFWYRQDPGLGLRLIYFSYDVKMKEKGDIPEGYSVSREKKERFSLILESASTNQTSMYLCASSSGTSGKYTDTQYFGPGTRLTVL.

This clonotype was detected only a few times. V usage is TRBV20-1 and J usage is TRBJ2-1; 9 positions match TRBD2. The CDR3 has 16 residues. V trimming: 3 bases; J trimming: 8 bases; junction bases outside the gene matches: 14. Germline CDR1 and CDR2: DFQATT and SNEGSKA (reference sequence). CDR3 sequence reads: CSASDSSGTFGYEQFF. The CDR3 bases are TGCAGTGCTAGCGATTCTAGCGGGACCTTCGGTTATGAGCAGTTCTTC.

In nucleotides, the CDR3 is TGTGCCAGCAGCCCCCGCGGGGGAGACCTGGGCACAGATACGCAGTATTTT. This translates into CASSPRGGDLGTDTQYF. This chain uses TRBV11-3 with TRBJ2-3; 7 nucleotides agree with TRBD2. The CDR3 has 17 residues. The junction had 12 bases not matched to a gene; V was cut back by 5 bases and J by 1 base. Looked up from germline, CDR1 is SGHNT and CDR2 is YENEEA.

The CDR3 nucleotides read TGTGCCAGCAGTTTAAGAGGGGAGCCTAACTATGGCTACACCTTC. Encoded protein: CASSLRGEPNYGYTF. The V and J genes are TRBV12-3 or TRBV12-4 and TRBJ1-2; D is perhaps TRBD1 (5 bases). The CDR3 extends over 15 amino acids. The V end was cut by 2 bases, the J end by 0 bases, with 10 bases between.

This clonotype has a handful of counts. The J gene is TRBJ1-5, the V gene TRBV2, with D possibly matching TRBD1 (5 bases). Germline-derived CDR1 and CDR2 are SNHLY and FYNNEI. This CDR3 is built from 14 residues. Trimming pared 5 bases from V and 0 bases from J, leaving 8 bases between. CDR3 nucleotides: TGTGCCAGCAGTCGGGACGTTAGCAATCAGCCCCAGCATTTT. Translated, it gives CASSRDVSNQPQHF.

In the case of this clonotype: Since a much larger clone is just one base distant, this may be a read error. The gene calls are TRBV3-1 and TRBJ1-1; the D is unclear. Germline V lookup: CDR1 LGHDT, CDR2 YNNKEL (reference sequence). CDR3 length equals 13 residues. The V end lost 2 bases, the J end lost 1 base, and 5 bases lay between the germline ends. The CDR3 region is CASSQKGNTEAFF. In DNA, the CDR3 is TGTGCCAGCAGCCAAAAGGGGAACACTGAAGCTTTCTTT.

The J gene is TRBJ2-1, the V gene TRBV7-6; D perhaps matches TRBD2 (5 bases). The germline V gene encodes CDR1 SGHVS and CDR2 FNYEAQ. V gave up 4 bases and J gave up 4 bases, with 14 bases separating them. The CDR3 contains 15 residues. CDR3 coding DNA: TGTGCCAGCAGCTCCGGACTGGCGAATTACAATGAGCAGTTCTTC. The encoded protein is CASSSGLANYNEQFF.

The chain joins TRBV27 to TRBJ2-5, with D perhaps matching TRBD1 (5 bases). V dropped 2 bases and J dropped 5 bases, with 12 bases sitting between them. This CDR3 is 14 amino acids long. CDR1 is MNHEY, CDR2 SMNVEV, per germline (reference sequence). CDR3 in amino acids: CASSLRPGWETQYF. The CDR3 bases are TGTGCCAGCAGTTTAAGGCCAGGGTGGGAGACCCAGTACTTC.

Only a few counts were recorded for this clonotype. The chain links TRBV4-1 to TRBJ2-1, with D perhaps being TRBD1 or TRBD2 (5 bases each). The CDR3 has 17 amino acids. V dropped 3 bases and J dropped 4 bases, with 19 bases sitting between them. Germline CDR1 MGHRA, CDR2 YSYEKL. The CDR3 spells CASSHPRDDILYNEQFF. The DNA of the CDR3 is TGCGCCAGCAGCCATCCGAGGGACGATATCCTATACAATGAGCAGTTCTTC.

Here the CDR3 reads CASSRDIYNEQFF. The CDR3 DNA sequence: TGTGCCAGCAGCCGTGACATCTACAATGAGCAGTTCTTC. The V gene is TRBV14, the J gene TRBJ2-1, with D unclear. The V gene lost 4 bases and the J gene lost 3 bases, with 7 bases spanning the gap. The CDR3 extends over 13 amino acids. CDR1 and CDR2 from the germline V gene are SGHDN and FVKESK. Looking up the rest from reference TRBV14 and TRBJ2-1 gives the full variable domain: EAGVTQFPSHSVIEKGQTVTLRCDPISGHDNLYWYRRVMGKEIKFLLHFVKESKQDESGMPNNRFLAERTGGTYSTLKVQPAELEDSGVYFCASSRDIYNEQFFGPGTRLTVL.

This clonotype was observed a handful of times. V gene TRBV25-1 combines with J gene TRBJ2-3, with TRBD2 identical over 8 bases. CDR1 is MGHDK, CDR2 SYGVNS, per germline. V lost 10 bases, J lost 5 bases, and 14 bases stayed unmatched. The CDR3 has 15 amino acids. This chain's CDR3 is CATSEGSGVGDTQYF. Here the CDR3 DNA reads TGTGCCACCTCCGAAGGTAGCGGGGTGGGAGATACGCAGTATTTT.

This clonotype was observed at least ten times. This chain links TRBV5-1 with TRBJ2-7; D may be TRBD1 or TRBD2 (5 bases each). The CDR3 has 14 amino acids. V was clipped by 0 bases and J by 3 bases, with 10 bases between them. CDR1 is SGHRS and CDR2 is YFSETQ in the germline V gene. The CDR3 sequence: CASSLVRGLYEQYF. The CDR3 coding sequence is TGCGCCAGCAGCTTGGTTCGGGGCCTCTACGAGCAGTACTTC.

The chain carries TRBV24-1 and TRBJ2-3; D uncertain. The V and J ends lost 4 bases and 2 bases respectively, with 3 bases between them. Germline V gene sequence: CDR1 KGHDR, CDR2 SFDVKD. This CDR3 region has 12 residues. As DNA, the CDR3 is TGTGCCACCAGTGAGGACACAGATACGCAGTATTTT. Protein: CATSEDTDTQYF.

This clonotype occurred a few times. The rearrangement joins TRBV4-1 to TRBJ1-3, with no clear D. The CDR3 extends over 14 amino acids. Per germline, CDR1 MGHRA and CDR2 YSYEKL. Trimming took off 1 base at V and 1 base at J, with 5 bases between the two ends. Here the CDR3 DNA reads TGCGCCAGCAGCCAAGTATGGTCTGGAAACACCATATATTTT. It codes for CASSQVWSGNTIYF.